The 23 T cell receptor beta chains in this list originate from one sample, sequenced in a study of blood T cells in healthy people across ages. Primed by a sample-barcoded 5' primer and a J-beta primer mix, a second PCR proceeded for 7 to 11 cycles. MiXCR was run by TCRdb on the 5' RACE reads, yielding one entry per CDR3 protein. The sample yields over a million distinct CDR3 sequences, approximately 43% seen once. The sample was blood. The receptors derive from a woman under 30 in good health.

To note about this clonotype: This sequence may be a read error, since a much larger clone differs from it by one base. V is TRBV27 and J is TRBJ2-4; D may be TRBD2 (5 bases). The CDR3 sequence is 13 residues long. Germline V gene data show CDR1 as MNHEY and CDR2 as SMNVEV (reference sequence). CDR3 in DNA: TGTGCCAGCAGTTTGGGAGCCAAAAACATTCTGTACTTC. Translating gives CASSLGAKNILYF.

This clonotype was observed at least ten times. The rearrangement uses TRBV10-3 and TRBJ2-7; D uncertain. CDR1 and CDR2 (germline): ENHRY, SYGVKD. This CDR3 is built from 14 residues. The germline V and J ends were trimmed by 6 bases and 5 bases, with 17 bases remaining between them. CDR3 nucleotides: TGTGCCATCAGGGCCGTTAAAGGTCTGAACGAGCAGTACTTC. Translated, it gives CAIRAVKGLNEQYF.

The rearrangement joins TRBV5-1 to TRBJ1-1, with a possible D match to TRBD1 (5 bases). Trimming removed 3 bases at V and 1 base at J, with 13 bases between. This CDR3 region has 15 residues. The germline gives CDR1 SGHRS, CDR2 YFSETQ. The CDR3 protein is CASSWAMGRNTEAFF. The CDR3, as DNA: TGCGCCAGCAGCTGGGCGATGGGGCGGAACACTGAAGCTTTCTTT. The complete variable domain, with remaining parts taken from reference TRBV5-1 and TRBJ1-1, reads KAGVTQTPRYLIKTRGQQVTLSCSPISGHRSVSWYQQTPGQGLQFLFEYFSETQRNKGNFPGRFSGRQFSNSRSEMNVSTLELGDSALYLCASSWAMGRNTEAFFGQGTRLTVV.

The rearrangement links TRBV20-1 to TRBJ1-1; perhaps TRBD1 as D (6 bases). CDR1 is DFQATT and CDR2 is SNEGSKA in the germline V gene (reference sequence). The CDR3 extends over 15 amino acids. V was cut by 3 bases and J by 5 bases, with 19 bases left in between. The CDR3 region is CSASTTGRVWTEAFF. The CDR3 DNA sequence: TGCAGTGCTAGTACAACAGGGAGGGTGTGGACTGAAGCTTTCTTT.

This clonotype was observed a few times. The CDR3 DNA sequence: TGCGCCAGCAGCCACCAACTCTCAGATACGCAGTATTTT. Translated, it gives CASSHQLSDTQYF. The rearrangement joins TRBV4-3 to TRBJ2-3, with D unresolved. The CDR3 contains 13 residues. The V gene lost 3 bases and the J gene lost 4 bases, with 8 bases spanning the gap. Per germline, CDR1 LGHNA and CDR2 YSLEER.

Here the CDR3 DNA reads TGTGCCAGCAGCTTAGGTGAGCGGGAGGATGACAATGAGCAGTTCTTC. Encoded protein: CASSLGEREDDNEQFF. The chain uses TRBV5-6 and TRBJ2-1, with 9 positions matching TRBD2. The germline gives CDR1 SGHDT, CDR2 YYEEEE. The CDR3 totals 16 residues. V was pared by 2 bases and J by 5 bases, with 8 bases of the junction left unmatched.

The rearrangement uses TRBV5-1 and TRBJ2-7; TRBD1 is a possible D gene (7 bases). The V end was cut by 4 bases, the J end by 1 base, with 21 bases between. This CDR3 contains 17 residues. The germline V gene encodes CDR1 SGHRS and CDR2 YFSETQ. The CDR3 region has the DNA TGCGCCAGCAGCCCAGGGGGGACAGCTATTAATTCCTACGAGCAGTACTTC. Protein sequence: CASSPGGTAINSYEQYF.

The J gene is TRBJ1-2, the V gene TRBV7-9; no definite D call. Trimming shortened V by 2 bases and J by 4 bases, and 5 bases separated the two germline ends. The CDR3 is 12 residues long. From germline, CDR1 is SEHNR and CDR2 FQNEAQ (reference sequence). CDR3: CASSLNVYGYTF. CDR3 nucleotide sequence: TGTGCCAGCAGCTTAAACGTCTATGGCTACACCTTC.

This sequence joins TRBV20-1 and TRBJ1-5; a weak D match, TRBD1 (5 bases). The V end lost 5 bases, the J end lost 0 bases, and 20 bases lay between the germline ends. Germline CDR1 is DFQATT and CDR2 is SNEGSKA (reference sequence). There are 17 residues in the CDR3. This CDR3 reads CSADPGDGVYSNQPQHF. The CDR3 region has the DNA TGCAGTGCTGACCCCGGGGACGGAGTTTATAGCAATCAGCCCCAGCATTTT.

The gene calls are TRBV12-3 or TRBV12-4 and TRBJ2-4, with D perhaps matching TRBD1 (5 bases). Trimming left V 7 bases short and J 0 bases short, with 13 bases between. This CDR3 comprises 15 residues. CDR3 in DNA: TGTGCCAGCACCGAATCGACAGCAGCCAAAAACATTCAGTACTTC. The encoded protein is CASTESTAAKNIQYF.

The rearrangement joins TRBV7-2 to TRBJ1-5; D uncertain. V lost 5 bases and J lost 9, with 14 bases in between. The CDR3 is made up of 13 amino acids. Germline V gene lookup returns CDR1 SGHTA and CDR2 FQGNSA. In DNA, the CDR3 is TGTGCCAGCAGCCCTGGGGTGGCCGGGCCCCAGCATTTT. Its protein is CASSPGVAGPQHF. The full variable domain, its missing parts supplied by reference TRBV7-2 and TRBJ1-5, is GAGVSQSPSNKVTEKGKDVELRCDPISGHTALYWYRQSLGQGLEFLIYFQGNSAPDKSGLPSDRFSAERTGGSVSTLTIQRTQQEDSAVYLCASSPGVAGPQHFGDGTRLSIL.

This clonotype appeared a few times. The chain couples TRBV29-1 to TRBJ1-2, with D uncertain. This CDR3 contains 13 residues. The germline gives CDR1 SQVTM, CDR2 ANQGSEA. Trimming removed 7 bases at V and 1 base at J, with 13 bases between. CDR3 loop: CSGADYFNYGYTF. Written as DNA, the CDR3 is TGCAGCGGGGCCGATTATTTTAACTATGGCTACACCTTC.

This clonotype showed up just a few times. The chain recombines TRBV28 with TRBJ2-7; maybe TRBD2 (6 bases). The CDR3 has 15 residues. Germline V gives CDR1 MDHEN, CDR2 SYDVKM. Trimming shortened V by 6 bases and J by 3 bases, and 18 bases separated the two germline ends. As DNA, the CDR3 is TGTGCCAGCAGCAACCGGGACTTATCCTTCTACGAGCAGTACTTC. Translating it yields CASSNRDLSFYEQYF.

J is TRBJ1-4 and V is TRBV20-1; no clear D. Trimming cost V 0 bases and J 7 bases, with 12 bases left between them. This CDR3 spans 14 amino acids. Germline-derived CDR1 and CDR2 are DFQATT and SNEGSKA (reference sequence). The CDR3 DNA sequence: TGCAGTGCTAGAGATTTTGGTCGGACTGAAAAACTGTTTTTT. It specifies CSARDFGRTEKLFF.

This clonotype turned up a few times. The gene calls are TRBV5-6 and TRBJ1-5, with unresolved D. The CDR3 is 14 amino acids. V lost 1 base and J 7 bases, leaving 12 bases between the germline ends. CDR1 SGHDT and CDR2 YYEEEE come from the germline V gene. The CDR3 DNA follows: TGTGCCAGCAGCTTGTCGAAGGGTTACCAGCCCCAGCATTTT. The encoded protein is CASSLSKGYQPQHF. The variable domain in full, completed from reference TRBV5-6 and TRBJ1-5, reads DAGVTQSPTHLIKTRGQQVTLRCSPKSGHDTVSWYQQALGQGPQFIFQYYEEEERQRGNFPDRFSGHQFPNYSSELNVNALLLGDSALYLCASSLSKGYQPQHFGDGTRLSIL.

V and J are TRBV6-1 and TRBJ2-1; D assignment may be TRBD1 or TRBD2 (5 bases each). Per germline, CDR1 MNHNS and CDR2 SASEGT. The CDR3 has 16 residues. V was clipped by 5 bases and J by 4 bases, with 18 bases between them. The CDR3 DNA is TGTGCCAGCAGTCGGGGCCGACCCACGGGATACAATGAGCAGTTCTTC. The encoded protein is CASSRGRPTGYNEQFF.

The rearrangement uses TRBV25-1 and TRBJ2-1; 7 bases align to TRBD2. Germline trimming cut 1 base from V and 3 bases from J; bases unmatched to any gene: 3. The CDR3 spans 15 residues. The germline V gene has CDR1 MGHDK and CDR2 SYGVNS. CDR3: CASSESRGNYNEQFF. The DNA of the CDR3 is TGTGCCAGCAGTGAATCGCGGGGGAACTACAATGAGCAGTTCTTC.

In this sample, this clonotype turned up many times. The chain recombines TRBV4-3 with TRBJ2-1; D is uncertain. The CDR3 consists of 14 residues. The germline V gene has CDR1 LGHNA and CDR2 YSLEER. With 1 base removed from V and 0 bases from J, the gap between germline ends came to 4 bases. The CDR3 region is CASSQGSSYNEQFF. For the CDR3, the DNA is TGCGCCAGCAGCCAAGGGAGCTCCTACAATGAGCAGTTCTTC.

The J gene is TRBJ2-1, the V gene TRBV4-3; tentatively, D is TRBD1 or TRBD2 (5 bases each). V was shortened by 4 bases and J by 0 bases, with 13 bases between the two germline ends. This CDR3 is built from 16 residues. Germline CDR1 and CDR2: LGHNA and YSLEER. CDR3 sequence: CASSRVGVSSYNEQFF. CDR3 DNA: TGCGCCAGCAGCCGGGTGGGGGTTAGCTCCTACAATGAGCAGTTCTTC.

CDR3: CSARDWAAGGPPQETQYF. For the CDR3, the DNA is TGCAGTGCTAGAGATTGGGCAGCGGGGGGTCCCCCACAAGAGACCCAGTACTTC. The chain uses TRBV20-1 and TRBJ2-5, with 9 positions matching TRBD2. The CDR3 consists of 18 residues. The V gene's germline CDR1 is DFQATT and CDR2 SNEGSKA (reference sequence). V dropped 0 bases and J dropped 2; count of bases not matched to a gene: 13.

The DNA for the CDR3 is TGTGCCAGCAGCTGGGTTAGCGGGCCCTACGAGCAGTACTTC. Translating it yields CASSWVSGPYEQYF. The rearrangement joins TRBV7-2 to TRBJ2-5; 7 bases map to TRBD2. The J call may not be correct, given that the DNA end is closer to TRBJ2-7. CDR1 is SGHTA and CDR2 is FQGNSA in the germline V gene. This CDR3 region has 14 residues.

This clonotype was detected a few times. The chain is built from TRBV4-3 and TRBJ2-1; D call uncertain. The germline CDR1 and CDR2 sequences are LGHNA and YSLEER. Trimming shortened V by 4 bases and J by 4 bases, and 11 bases separated the two germline ends. This CDR3 is built from 14 residues. CDR3 nucleotides: TGCGCCAGCAGCCCCTTTAGCCTTTACAATGAGCAGTTCTTC. It is translated as CASSPFSLYNEQFF.

V usage is TRBV27 and J usage is TRBJ2-7, with no clear D. V lost 4 bases and J 2 bases, leaving 9 bases between the germline ends. From germline, CDR1 is MNHEY and CDR2 SMNVEV (reference sequence). The CDR3 is made up of 13 amino acids. The CDR3 nucleotides read TGTGCCAGCAGTTCGCAGTTGGCCTACGAGCAGTACTTC. This translates into CASSSQLAYEQYF.